The clone carrying this T cell receptor (beta chain) was counted many times. This entry comes from a study of early T cells in non-severe SARS-CoV-2 infection. V shed 5 bases, J shed 7 bases, and the junction held 8 bases outside the gene matches. The CDR3 consists of 14 residues. The V gene's germline CDR1 is SQVTM and CDR2 ANQGSEA. Using its own MiXCR run on the 5' RACE reads, TCRdb lists one record per CDR3 protein. This table holds some 67,000 distinct CDR3 sequences, approximately 11% found once. The specimen comprised whole blood, sampled at baseline. V and J are TRBV29-1 and TRBJ1-4, with 9 bases matching TRBD1. The sequence was obtained from an adult who was a healthcare worker with PCR-confirmed SARS-CoV-2 infection or an uninfected control (not recorded which). The CDR3 is CSVSGTGITEKLFF. The CDR3 DNA reads as TGCAGCGTTTCCGGGACAGGGATAACTGAAAAACTGTTTTTT.